The subject of this entry is one T cell receptor beta chain. What it recognizes is unknown. This sample is drawn from a study of response to subunit inactivated influenza vaccine. Study-wide points: Each seasonal influenza vaccination recruits few new T cells, the authors suggested.

From the RT-PCR reads, TCRdb called clonotypes with MiXCR, one entry per CDR3 protein. The sample lists approximately 520,000 distinct CDR3 sequences; more than 15% were seen once. Source: CD4+ T cells sorted from PBMCs, taken 23 to 25 months after vaccination. The source is a man between 50 and 75 years old who received an inactivated influenza vaccine.

CDR3 nucleotide sequence: TGTGCCAGTAGTAGGGGGAACAGGGGATCGGAGCAGTACTTC. As protein: CASSRGNRGSEQYF. The chain combines TRBV19 with TRBJ2-7; 7 nucleotides match TRBD1. The CDR3 consists of 14 residues. The V and J ends lost 4 bases and 7 bases, in that order; junction bases with no gene match: 10. Germline loops: CDR1 LNHDA, CDR2 SQIVND (reference sequence).